The sequence of this TCR beta chain was determined in a study of blood T cell repertoires in COVID-19. The V end was cut by 3 bases, the J end by 5 bases, with 10 bases between. The CDR3 sequence is 13 residues long. Per germline, CDR1 KGHSH and CDR2 LQKENI. In the source study's methods: Reference gene primers were amplified, and this amplification served to estimate nucleated cell counts. Only in-frame clones appear in the TCRdb table, and some are missing; sequencing was by immunoSEQ multiplex PCR. The DNA was the basis for D and trimming; V, J and clone size are from that table. Of 100,000 to 150,000 clones listed, 85% are singletons.

The sequenced material came from peripheral blood. This clonotype was sampled from a woman of 80 years or more with acute or convalescent COVID-19. V and J are TRBV18 and TRBJ1-1; D gene unclear. The CDR3 is CASSPDTLTEAFF. As DNA, the CDR3 is TGTGCCAGCTCACCTGACACCTTAACTGAAGCTTTCTTT.